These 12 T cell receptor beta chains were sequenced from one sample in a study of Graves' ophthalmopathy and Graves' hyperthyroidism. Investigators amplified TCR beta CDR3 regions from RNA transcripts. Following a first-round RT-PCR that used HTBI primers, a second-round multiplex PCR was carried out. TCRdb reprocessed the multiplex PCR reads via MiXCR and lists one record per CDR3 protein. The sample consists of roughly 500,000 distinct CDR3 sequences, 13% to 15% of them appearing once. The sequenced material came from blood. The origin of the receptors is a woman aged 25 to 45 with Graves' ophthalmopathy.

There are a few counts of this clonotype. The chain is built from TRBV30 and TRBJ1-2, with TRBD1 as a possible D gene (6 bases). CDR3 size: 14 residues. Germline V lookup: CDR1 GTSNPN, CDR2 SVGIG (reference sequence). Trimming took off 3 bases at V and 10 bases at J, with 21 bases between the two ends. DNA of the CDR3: TGTGCCTGGAGCGCCCTGGCGAACACAGGGCCCTACACCTTC. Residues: CAWSALANTGPYTF. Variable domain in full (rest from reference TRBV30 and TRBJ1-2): SQTIHQWPATLVQPVGSPLSLECTVEGTSNPNLYWYRQAAGRGLQLLFYSVGIGQISSEVPQNLSASRPQDRQFILSSKKLLLSDSGFYLCAWSALANTGPYTFGSGTRLTVV.

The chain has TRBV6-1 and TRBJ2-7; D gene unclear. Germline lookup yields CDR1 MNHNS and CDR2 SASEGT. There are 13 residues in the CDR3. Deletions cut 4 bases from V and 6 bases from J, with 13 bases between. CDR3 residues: CASSARTSGEQYF. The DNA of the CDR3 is TGTGCCAGCAGTGCGCGGACCTCCGGCGAGCAGTACTTC.

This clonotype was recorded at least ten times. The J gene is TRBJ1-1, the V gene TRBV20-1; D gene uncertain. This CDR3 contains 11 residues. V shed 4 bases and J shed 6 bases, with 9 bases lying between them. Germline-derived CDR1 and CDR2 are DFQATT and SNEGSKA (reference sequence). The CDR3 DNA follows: TGCAGTGCTAATCGACACCCTGAAGCTTTCTTT. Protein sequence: CSANRHPEAFF.

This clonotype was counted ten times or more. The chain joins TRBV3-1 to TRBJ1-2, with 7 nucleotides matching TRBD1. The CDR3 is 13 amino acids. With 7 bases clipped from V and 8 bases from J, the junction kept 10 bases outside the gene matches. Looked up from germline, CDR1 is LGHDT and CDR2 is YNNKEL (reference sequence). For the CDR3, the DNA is TGTGCCAGCAACTATCGGACAGGAGAGGGCTACACCTTC. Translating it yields CASNYRTGEGYTF.

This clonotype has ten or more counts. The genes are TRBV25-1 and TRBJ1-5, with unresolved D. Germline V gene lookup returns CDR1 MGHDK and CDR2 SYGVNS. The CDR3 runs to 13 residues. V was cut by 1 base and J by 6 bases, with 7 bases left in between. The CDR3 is CASSESGIQPQHF. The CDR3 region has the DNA TGTGCCAGCAGTGAATCCGGGATTCAGCCCCAGCATTTT.

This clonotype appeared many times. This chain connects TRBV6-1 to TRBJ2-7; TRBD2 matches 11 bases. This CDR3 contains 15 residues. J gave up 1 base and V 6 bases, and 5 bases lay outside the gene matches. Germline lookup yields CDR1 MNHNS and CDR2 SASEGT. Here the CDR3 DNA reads TGTGCCAGCAGCCCGGGACTAGCGGTATCCTACGAGCAGTACTTC. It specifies CASSPGLAVSYEQYF.

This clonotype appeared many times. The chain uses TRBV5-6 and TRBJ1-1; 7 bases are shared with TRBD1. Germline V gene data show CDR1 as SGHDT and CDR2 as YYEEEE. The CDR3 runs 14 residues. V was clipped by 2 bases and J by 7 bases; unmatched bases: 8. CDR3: CASSFRQGGGEAFF. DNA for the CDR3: TGTGCCAGCAGCTTCCGACAGGGTGGTGGTGAAGCTTTCTTT.

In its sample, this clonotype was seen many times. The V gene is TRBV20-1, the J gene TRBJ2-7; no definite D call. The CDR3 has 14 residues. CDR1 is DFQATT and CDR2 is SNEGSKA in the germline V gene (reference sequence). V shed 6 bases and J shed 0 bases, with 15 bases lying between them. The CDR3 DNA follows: TGCAGTGCCGACCCTGCAACCCCCTCCTACGAGCAGTACTTC. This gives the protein CSADPATPSYEQYF.

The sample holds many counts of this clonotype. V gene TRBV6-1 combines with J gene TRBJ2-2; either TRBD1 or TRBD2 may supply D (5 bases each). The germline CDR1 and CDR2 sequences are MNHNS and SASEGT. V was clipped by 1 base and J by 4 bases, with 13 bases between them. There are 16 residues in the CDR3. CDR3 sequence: CASSEGGDRTTGELFF. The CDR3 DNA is TGTGCCAGCAGTGAAGGGGGAGACAGAACCACCGGGGAGCTGTTTTTT.

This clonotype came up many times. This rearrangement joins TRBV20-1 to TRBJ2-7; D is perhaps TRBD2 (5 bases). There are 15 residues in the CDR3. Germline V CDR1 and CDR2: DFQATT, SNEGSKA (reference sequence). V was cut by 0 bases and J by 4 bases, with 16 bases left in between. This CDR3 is CSARDPREEGYEQYF. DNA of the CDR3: TGCAGTGCTAGAGATCCCCGGGAAGAAGGTTACGAGCAGTACTTC.

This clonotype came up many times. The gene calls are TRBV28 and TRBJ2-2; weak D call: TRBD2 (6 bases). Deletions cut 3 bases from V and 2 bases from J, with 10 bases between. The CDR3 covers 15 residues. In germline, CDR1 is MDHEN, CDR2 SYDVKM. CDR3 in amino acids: CASSFGRINTGELFF. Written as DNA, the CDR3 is TGTGCCAGCAGTTTTGGGAGGATAAACACCGGGGAGCTGTTTTTT.

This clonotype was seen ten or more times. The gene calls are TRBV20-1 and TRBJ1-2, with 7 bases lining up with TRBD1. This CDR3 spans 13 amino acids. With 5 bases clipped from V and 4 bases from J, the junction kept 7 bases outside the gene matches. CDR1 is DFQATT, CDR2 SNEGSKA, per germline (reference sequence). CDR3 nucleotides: TGCAGTGCTGACACCGGGACAGTCTATGGCTACACCTTC. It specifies CSADTGTVYGYTF.